Given below is one TCR beta chain in context. The data were obtained in a study of cytomegalovirus exposure and HLA in healthy donors. The CDR3 consists of 16 residues. V was pared by 5 bases and J by 0 bases, with 6 bases of the junction left unmatched. The V gene's germline CDR1 is SGHNT and CDR2 YENEEA. The PCR ran on 60 Vbeta and 13 Jbeta primers. Profiled with immunoSEQ multiplex PCR; TCRdb holds only in-frame clones, not every one. The listing contains under 200,000 clones. The V gene is TRBV11-3, the J gene TRBJ2-2; 7 bases match TRBD1. The clonotype originates from a man younger than 40 in good health and CMV-seronegative. The sample was PBMCs. The CDR3 is CASSPTQGANTGELFF. CDR3 sequence (DNA): TGTGCCAGCAGCCCAACCCAGGGGGCGAACACCGGGGAGCTGTTTTTT.